The 10 T cell receptor beta chains below all came from one sample that was sequenced in a study of T cell responses to AZD1222 COVID-19 vaccine. TCRdb keeps only in-frame clones here, not all; method: immunoSEQ multiplex PCR. This table has about 110,000 clones, approximately 89% appearing once. This material consisted of peripheral blood, taken on day 0 of MenACWY control vaccination. The receptors were sampled from an adult in good health.

The J gene is TRBJ2-3, the V gene TRBV4-2; 9 bases match TRBD1. Unmatched junction bases numbered 10, after V lost 8 bases and J lost 4 bases. CDR3 length: 15 residues. Germline assignment: CDR1 LGHNA and CDR2 YNFKEQ. In DNA, the CDR3 is TGTGCCAGCCTAGGGACAGGGCAAATATCAGATACGCAGTATTTT. Protein sequence: CASLGTGQISDTQYF.

This chain links TRBV6-5 with TRBJ1-2; TRBD1 might be the D (5 bases). V was shortened by 5 bases and J by 5 bases, with 12 bases between the two germline ends. The CDR3 loop spans 13 amino acids. The germline gives CDR1 MNHEY, CDR2 SVGAGI. CDR3 coding DNA: TGTGCCAGCAGTCCAGGGAGGAAGTATGGCTACACCTTC. Its translation is CASSPGRKYGYTF.

The genes are TRBV3-1 (or the pseudogene TRBV3-2) and TRBJ2-7; D is tentatively TRBD1 or TRBD2 (8 bases each). Germline V gives CDR1 LGHDT, CDR2 YNNKEL (reference sequence). The CDR3 sequence is 14 residues long. V lost 2 bases, J lost 7 bases, and 15 bases lay in between. CDR3 coding DNA: TGTGCCAGCAGCCAAAGAGCGGGGGACAGGGAGCAGTACTTC. Translated: CASSQRAGDREQYF.

The chain has TRBV18 and TRBJ1-3, with D possibly being TRBD1 (5 bases). The CDR3 runs to 15 residues. CDR1 is KGHSH and CDR2 is LQKENI in the germline V gene. Trimming left V 3 bases short and J 0 bases short, with 9 bases between. CDR3 residues: CASSPGAGSGNTIYF. As DNA, the CDR3 is TGTGCCAGCTCACCTGGGGCTGGCTCTGGAAACACCATATATTTT. Drawing the rest from reference TRBV18 and TRBJ1-3, the complete variable domain is NAGVMQNPRHLVRRRGQEARLRCSPMKGHSHVYWYRQLPEEGLKFMVYLQKENIIDESGMPKERFSAEFPKEGPSILRIQQVVRGDSAAYFCASSPGAGSGNTIYFGEGSWLTVV.

The chain has TRBV7-6 and TRBJ1-2, with a tentative D call TRBD1 (5 bases). The V gene's germline CDR1 is SGHVS and CDR2 FNYEAQ. The V end was cut by 5 bases, the J end by 4 bases, with 20 bases between. There are 16 residues in the CDR3. In DNA, the CDR3 is TGTGCCAGCAGCCCTAGCCCGCGGCAGGGCGGCTATGGCTACACCTTC. This sequence encodes CASSPSPRQGGYGYTF.

This clone was picked up one time. CDR3: CASTIWDTGELFF. The CDR3 DNA is TGTGCCAGCACCATTTGGGACACCGGGGAGCTGTTTTTT. The rearrangement links TRBV6-5 to TRBJ2-2; D is unclear. The germline V gene encodes CDR1 MNHEY and CDR2 SVGAGI. CDR3 size: 13 residues. The ends were cut back, 7 bases at V and 3 bases at J, with 9 bases in the middle.

The chain employs TRBV5-1 and TRBJ2-7; maybe TRBD1 (6 bases). The CDR3 length is 14 residues. In germline, CDR1 is SGHRS, CDR2 YFSETQ. V dropped 0 bases and J dropped 2 bases, with 9 bases sitting between them. The CDR3 nucleotides read TGCGCCAGCAGCTTGGGACAGGTGACCTACGAGCAGTACTTC. It translates to CASSLGQVTYEQYF.

The chain employs TRBV3-1 (or the pseudogene TRBV3-2) and TRBJ2-7; D perhaps matches TRBD2 (5 bases). The CDR3 is 14 amino acids. Trimming left V 4 bases short and J 2 bases short, with 12 bases between. Per germline, CDR1 LGHDT and CDR2 YNNKEL (reference sequence). The CDR3 coding sequence is TGTGCCAGCAGCCGACTGAGCGGTACCTACGAGCAGTACTTC. Its translation is CASSRLSGTYEQYF.

This rearrangement joins TRBV7-3 to TRBJ2-3; D unclear. CDR1 is SGHTA and CDR2 is FQGTGA in the germline V gene. This CDR3 contains 15 residues. The V and J ends lost 1 base and 0 bases respectively, with 8 bases between them. CDR3 DNA: TGTGCCAGCAGCTTAATTGGCTTGAGCACAGATACGCAGTATTTT. This translates into CASSLIGLSTDTQYF.

The rearrangement joins TRBV5-4 to TRBJ2-5; 9 bases fit TRBD1. Germline V gene data show CDR1 as SGHNT and CDR2 as YYREEE (reference sequence). V shed 2 bases, J shed 5 bases, and the junction held 7 bases outside the gene matches. This CDR3 has 15 amino acids. The CDR3 reads CASSLQGARVETQYF. The CDR3 bases are TGTGCCAGCAGCTTACAGGGGGCGAGGGTTGAGACCCAGTACTTC.